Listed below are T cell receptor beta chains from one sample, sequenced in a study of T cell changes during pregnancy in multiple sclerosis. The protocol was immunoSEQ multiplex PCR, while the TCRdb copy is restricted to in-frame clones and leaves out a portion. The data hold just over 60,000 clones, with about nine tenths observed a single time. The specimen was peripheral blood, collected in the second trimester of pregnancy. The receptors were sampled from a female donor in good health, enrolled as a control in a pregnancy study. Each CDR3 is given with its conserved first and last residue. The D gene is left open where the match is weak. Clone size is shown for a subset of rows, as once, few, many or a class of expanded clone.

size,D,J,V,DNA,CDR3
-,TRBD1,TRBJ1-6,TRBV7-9,TGTGCCAGCAGCCCGAGACAGGGGGCGAATTCACCCCTCCACTTT,CASSPRQGANSPLHF
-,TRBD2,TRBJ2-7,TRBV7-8,TGTGCCAGCAGCATACTAGCGGGAGAATTGTACGAGCAGTACTTC,CASSILAGELYEQYF
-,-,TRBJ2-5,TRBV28,TGTGCCAGCACCCGGCCCACTAGCCCAGCGGAGACCCAGTACTTC,CASTRPTSPAETQYF
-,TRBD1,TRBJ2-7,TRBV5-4,TGTGCCAGCAGCAGGGACAGCTACGAGCAGTACTTC,CASSRDSYEQYF
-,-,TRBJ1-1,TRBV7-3,TGTGCCAGCAGCCTACAGGGAATAAACACTGAAGCTTTCTTT,CASSLQGINTEAFF
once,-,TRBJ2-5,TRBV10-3,TGTGCCATCAGTGGGGCATTAGCGGAGACCCAGTACTTC,CAISGALAETQYF
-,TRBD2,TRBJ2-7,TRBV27,TGTGCCAGCAGTTTATGGTTCGGGGGACTAGCAGGTGAGCAGTACTTC,CASSLWFGGLAGEQYF
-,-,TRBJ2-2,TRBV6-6,TGTGCCAGCAGTTTCTACACCGGGGAGCTGTTTTTT,CASSFYTGELFF
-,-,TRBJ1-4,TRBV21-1,TGTGCCAGCAGCACGCCGTGGTTAGGGGGCGCGGGTGAAAAACTGTTTTTT,CASSTPWLGGAGEKLFF
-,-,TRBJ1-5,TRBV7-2,TGTGCCAGCAGCTTGCAGGGGCATGGACCCCAGCATTTT,CASSLQGHGPQHF
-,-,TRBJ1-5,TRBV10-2,TGCGCCAGCAGTGGCGGGGGGAATCAGCCCCAGCATTTT,CASSGGGNQPQHF
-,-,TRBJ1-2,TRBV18,TGTGCCAGCTCACCCGACTCGTATGGCTACACCTTC,CASSPDSYGYTF
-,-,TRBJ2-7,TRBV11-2,TGTGCCAGCAGCTTAGGAGGGGGTCCGTACGAGCAGTACTTC,CASSLGGGPYEQYF
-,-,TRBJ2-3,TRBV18,TGTGCCAGCTCACCACCGCAGGAGGCCACAGATACGCAGTATTTT,CASSPPQEATDTQYF
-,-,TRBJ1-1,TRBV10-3,TGTGCCATCAAAGAGGGGGGGCTACGCACTGAAGCTTTCTTT,CAIKEGGLRTEAFF
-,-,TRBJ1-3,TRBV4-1,TGCGCCAGCAGCCCCTTTTCGCTGCAGACTACAGGAAACACCATATATTTT,CASSPFSLQTTGNTIYF
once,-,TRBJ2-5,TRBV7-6,TGTGCCAGCAGCTTAGGAGACGGGGAGACCCAGTACTTC,CASSLGDGETQYF
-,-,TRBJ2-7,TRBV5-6,TGTGCCAGTCTGTTAGTATACGAGCAGTACTTC,CASLLVYEQYF
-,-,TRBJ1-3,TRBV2,TGTGCCAGCATCAGTACCTCTGGAAACACCATATATTTT,CASISTSGNTIYF
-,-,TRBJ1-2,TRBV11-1,TGTGCCAGCAGCCCCGGGGTCTATGGCTACACCTTC,CASSPGVYGYTF
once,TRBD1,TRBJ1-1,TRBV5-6,TGTGCCAGCAGCCAGGACAGGGAAACTGAAGCTTTCTTT,CASSQDRETEAFF
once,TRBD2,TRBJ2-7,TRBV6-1,TGTGCCAGCACTCTGGGACTAGCGGGGAGGGAGCAGTACTTC,CASTLGLAGREQYF
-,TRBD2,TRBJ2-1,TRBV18,TGTGCCAGCTCACTTACAGGTCCTAGCGGGGGGAGCCACAATGAGCAGTTCTTC,CASSLTGPSGGSHNEQFF
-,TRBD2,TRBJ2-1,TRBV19,TGTGCCAGTAGTAGCGGGGGAGGTTACAATGAGCAGTTCTTC,CASSSGGGYNEQFF
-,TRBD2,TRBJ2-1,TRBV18,TGTGCCAGCTCACCGGGACTAGGGCGTGACAATGAGCAGTTCTTC,CASSPGLGRDNEQFF
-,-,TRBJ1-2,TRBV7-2,TGTGCCAGCAGCTTAGTTAACAGCCTGGACTATGGCTACACCTTC,CASSLVNSLDYGYTF
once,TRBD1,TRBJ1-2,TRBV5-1,TGCGCCAGCACCTTCGGTCTGACAGGGGCCGACTATGGCTACACCTTC,CASTFGLTGADYGYTF
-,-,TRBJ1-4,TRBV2,TGTGCCAGCAGACTCGACAGCCCCGAAAAACTGTTTTTT,CASRLDSPEKLFF
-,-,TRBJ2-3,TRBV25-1,TGTGCCAGCAGTGATGGCGTTCTTGCGGGGTTGATCGGCGATACGCAGTATTTT,CASSDGVLAGLIGDTQYF
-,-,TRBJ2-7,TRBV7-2,TGTGCCAGCAGCCCCAGCAGGGATTCGAGAAACGAGCAGTACTTC,CASSPSRDSRNEQYF
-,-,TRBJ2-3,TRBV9,TGTGCCAGCAGCGTAGGTAGCCGCCCCGCTTCGGCGCAGTATTTT,CASSVGSRPASAQYF
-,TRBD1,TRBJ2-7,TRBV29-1,TGCAGCGTCAGGGACAGGGCCTACGAGCAGTACTTC,CSVRDRAYEQYF
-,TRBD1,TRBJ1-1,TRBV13,TGTGCCAGCAGCTTAAGAGGTGGGACAGACCCGATGAACACTGAAGCTTTCTTT,CASSLRGGTDPMNTEAFF
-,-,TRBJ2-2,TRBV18,TGTGCCAGCTCACCTCAACAGGCCTCGAACACCGGGGAGCTGTTTTTT,CASSPQQASNTGELFF
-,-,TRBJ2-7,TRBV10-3,TGTGCCATCAGTAAGGGGTTAAGCTCCTACGAGCAGTACTTC,CAISKGLSSYEQYF
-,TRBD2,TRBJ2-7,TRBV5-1,TGCGCCAGCAGCCGCGGGAGGGGGCTTTCGGGATACGAGCAGTACTTC,CASSRGRGLSGYEQYF
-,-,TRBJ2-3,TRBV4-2,TGTGCCAGCAGCCAGTGGACCGGATGGGGAGTGGGCACAGATACGCAGTATTTT,CASSQWTGWGVGTDTQYF
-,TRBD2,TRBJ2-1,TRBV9,TGTGCCAGCAGCAACGACCCGCAGCGGGAGGGCGACAATGAGCAGTTCTTC,CASSNDPQREGDNEQFF
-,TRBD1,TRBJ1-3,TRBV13,TGTGCCAGCAGCCCCCGACAGGGGACGGGAAACACCATATATTTT,CASSPRQGTGNTIYF
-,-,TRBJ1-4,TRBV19,TGTGCCAGTAGCCCCACAGTCGTTAATGAAAAACTGTTTTTT,CASSPTVVNEKLFF
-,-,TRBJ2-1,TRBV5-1,TGCGCCAGCAGCTTTGGTCCCTCGCGCCCCGGCAATGAGCAGTTCTTC,CASSFGPSRPGNEQFF
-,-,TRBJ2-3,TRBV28,TGTGCCAGCAGTTTCGTAGCGGGCACAGATACGCAGTATTTT,CASSFVAGTDTQYF
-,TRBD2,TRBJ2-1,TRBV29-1,TGCAGCGGGTTACCTAGCGGTTTATACAATGAGCAGTTCTTC,CSGLPSGLYNEQFF
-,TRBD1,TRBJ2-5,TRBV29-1,TGCAGCTCCCGTTACAGGGGGCAGGGTGAGACCCAGTACTTC,CSSRYRGQGETQYF
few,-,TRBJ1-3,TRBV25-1,TGTGCCAGCAGCGCGACGACACTCACGGGAAACACCATATATTTT,CASSATTLTGNTIYF
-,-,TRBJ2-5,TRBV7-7,TGTGCTAGCAGTTTCAACTTGCAAGAGACCCAGTACTTC,CASSFNLQETQYF
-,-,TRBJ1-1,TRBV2,TGTGCCAGCAGCGACAGGAAAAACACTGAAGCTTTCTTT,CASSDRKNTEAFF
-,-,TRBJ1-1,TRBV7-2,TGTGCCAGCAGCAGGACAGTGAACACTGAAGCTTTCTTT,CASSRTVNTEAFF
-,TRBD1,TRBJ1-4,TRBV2,TGTGCCAGCACCCTAGGGACAGGGCTAACTAATGAAAAACTGTTTTTT,CASTLGTGLTNEKLFF
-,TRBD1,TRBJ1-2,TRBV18,TGTGCCAGCTCACCACGGGACAGGGTTAACTATGGCTACACCTTC,CASSPRDRVNYGYTF
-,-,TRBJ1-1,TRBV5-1,TGCGCCAGCAAGCAAGGTGGCAGGGCAGGCGGGAACACTGAAGCTTTCTTT,CASKQGGRAGGNTEAFF
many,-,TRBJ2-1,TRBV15,TGTGCCACCAGCTTCACACGGGGATCGGGCTACAATGAGCAGTTCTTC,CATSFTRGSGYNEQFF
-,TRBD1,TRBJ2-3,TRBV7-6,TGTGCCAGCAGCTTGAGACAGGGTAACACAGATACGCAGTATTTT,CASSLRQGNTDTQYF
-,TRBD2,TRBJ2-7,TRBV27,TGTGCCAGCGGACTAGCGGGCGGTTCCTACGAGCAGTACTTC,CASGLAGGSYEQYF
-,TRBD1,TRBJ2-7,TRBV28,TGTGCCAGCAGTTTAGGTCAGGGGGCGGGGGAGCAGTACTTC,CASSLGQGAGEQYF
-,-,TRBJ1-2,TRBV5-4,TGTGCCAGCAGCCCTCAGGAAGGGAGGGGATATGGCTACACCTTC,CASSPQEGRGYGYTF
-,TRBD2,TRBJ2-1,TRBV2,TGTGCCAGCGAACTAGCGGGGAACAATGAGCAGTTCTTC,CASELAGNNEQFF